The rows below give T cell receptor beta chains drawn from one sample of a study of blood T cells in healthy people across ages. TCRdb reanalysed the 5' RACE reads using MiXCR and keeps one entry per CDR3 protein. The sample shows around 800,000 distinct CDR3 sequences, 50% to 65% of them seen only once. Sequencing was carried out using blood. These receptors all stem from an older man in good health. CDR3s leave out the opening cysteine and the closing phenylalanine or tryptophan. Fields, in order: clone size, V gene, CDR3 protein. A clone size is listed for some rows: how often the clone was seen (once, few, many), or a class if it is expanded.

clone_size: -; v_call: TRBV12-3/TRBV12-4; cdr3_aa: ASSRATIDTQY
clone_size: -; v_call: TRBV7-2; cdr3_aa: ASSSGVSAYEQY
clone_size: -; v_call: TRBV24-1; cdr3_aa: ATSEPGTGVETQY
clone_size: -; v_call: TRBV20-1; cdr3_aa: SARDRQRTGELF
clone_size: -; v_call: TRBV11-2; cdr3_aa: ASSLLAGTGSSYNEQF
clone_size: -; v_call: TRBV20-1; cdr3_aa: SARDLADPQETQY
clone_size: -; v_call: TRBV27; cdr3_aa: ASSFGARANEQF
clone_size: -; v_call: TRBV24-1; cdr3_aa: ATSDPGGEHTGTQY
clone_size: -; v_call: TRBV9; cdr3_aa: ASSVVPSGSSYNEQF
clone_size: -; v_call: TRBV3-1; cdr3_aa: ASSLDGFASPLH
clone_size: few; v_call: TRBV20-1; cdr3_aa: SATYGIAYNEQF
clone_size: few; v_call: TRBV10-3; cdr3_aa: AISPDPLAKNIQY
clone_size: -; v_call: TRBV28; cdr3_aa: ASSLSRSGDYEQY
clone_size: -; v_call: TRBV27; cdr3_aa: ASSPNPGLAGKNYEQY
clone_size: -; v_call: TRBV27; cdr3_aa: AVRGPGANVLT
clone_size: -; v_call: TRBV7-9; cdr3_aa: ASSPTPVLAAVYNEQF
clone_size: few; v_call: TRBV9; cdr3_aa: ASNAQGLNTQY
clone_size: -; v_call: TRBV28; cdr3_aa: ASSALAWSNEQF